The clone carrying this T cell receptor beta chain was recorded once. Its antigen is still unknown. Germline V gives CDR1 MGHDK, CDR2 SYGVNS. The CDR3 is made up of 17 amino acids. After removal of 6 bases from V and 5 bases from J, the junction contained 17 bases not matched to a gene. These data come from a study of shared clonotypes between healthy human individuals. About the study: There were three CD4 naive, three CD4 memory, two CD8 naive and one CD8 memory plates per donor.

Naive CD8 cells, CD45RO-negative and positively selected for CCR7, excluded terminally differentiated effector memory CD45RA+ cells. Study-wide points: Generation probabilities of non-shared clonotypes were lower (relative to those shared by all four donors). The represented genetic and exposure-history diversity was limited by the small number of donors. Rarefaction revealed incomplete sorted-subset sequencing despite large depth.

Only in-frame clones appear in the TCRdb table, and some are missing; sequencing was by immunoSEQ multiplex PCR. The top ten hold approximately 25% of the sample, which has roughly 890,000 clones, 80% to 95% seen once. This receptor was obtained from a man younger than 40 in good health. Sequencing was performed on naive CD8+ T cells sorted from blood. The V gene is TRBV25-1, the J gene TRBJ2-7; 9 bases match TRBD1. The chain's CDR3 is CASSPRRGTGRKNEQYF. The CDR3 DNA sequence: TGTGCCAGCAGCCCCCGCCGGGGGACAGGGAGGAAAAACGAGCAGTACTTC.